The 23 T cell receptor beta chains in this list originate from one sample, sequenced in a study of T-cell reconstitution after alpha-beta-depleted transplantation in children. The library targeted TCRbeta and was prepared with unique molecular identifiers. TCRdb re-called the PCR reads with MiXCR, one entry per CDR3 protein. The sample includes 500,000 or so distinct CDR3 sequences, around a third of them seen just once. This specimen consisted of PBMCs from the stem cell graft donor, obtained from the stem cell graft. The origin of the receptors is a human donor who donated a stem cell graft to a child with aplastic anemia.

This chain uses TRBV7-2 with TRBJ2-1, with 8 bases that match TRBD2. Germline V lookup: CDR1 SGHTA, CDR2 FQGNSA. Losses at the gene ends were 5 bases for V and 6 bases for J; bases not matched to a gene: 12. The CDR3 spans 16 residues. The CDR3 nucleotides are TGTGCCAGCAGCCCGCCGGGACTAGAAGGAAGCAATGAGCAGTTCTTC. It translates to CASSPPGLEGSNEQFF.

This clonotype was counted between two and nine times. The chain has TRBV7-9 and TRBJ2-7; D not certain. V was trimmed by 5 bases and J by 2 bases, leaving 7 bases between them. The CDR3 is 12 amino acids. From germline, CDR1 is SEHNR and CDR2 FQNEAQ (reference sequence). The CDR3 DNA reads TGTGCCAGCAGCCTTACACCCTACGAGCAGTACGTC. Translating gives CASSLTPYEQYV.

This clonotype was seen a few times. The gene calls are TRBV20-1 and TRBJ2-5, with D perhaps assigned TRBD1 or TRBD2 (5 bases each). The germline V gene encodes CDR1 DFQATT and CDR2 SNEGSKA (reference sequence). This CDR3 spans 16 amino acids. V was trimmed by 4 bases and J by 3 bases, leaving 21 bases between them. The CDR3 sequence is CSATFPRSGAEETQYF. Written as DNA, the CDR3 is TGCAGTGCTACCTTCCCACGATCCGGGGCCGAAGAGACCCAGTACTTC.

This clonotype has more than one count but fewer than ten. The chain employs TRBV9 and TRBJ2-3, with 8 bases matching TRBD2. The V and J ends lost 4 bases and 2 bases, in that order; junction bases with no gene match: 12. Germline V lookup: CDR1 SGDLS, CDR2 YYNGEE. This CDR3 has 17 amino acids. CDR3: CASSPGGGMGYTDTQYF. In DNA, the CDR3 is TGTGCCAGCAGCCCCGGCGGGGGGATGGGTTACACAGATACGCAGTATTTT.

The V gene is TRBV4-3, the J gene TRBJ2-3; no reliable D call. The length of the CDR3 is 14 residues. Trimming took off 4 bases at V and 2 bases at J, with 10 bases between the two ends. Germline V gene sequence: CDR1 LGHNA, CDR2 YSLEER. CDR3 in amino acids: CASSPDSYTDTQYF. The CDR3 DNA reads as TGCGCCAGCAGCCCCGACTCGTACACAGATACGCAGTATTTT.

As regards this clonotype: In this CDR3 the conserved last residue, phenylalanine or tryptophan, is missing, so a read error is likely. V usage is TRBV20-1 and J usage is TRBJ2-1, with 7 bases matching TRBD2. With V trimmed by 6 bases and J by 5 bases, 13 bases remained unmatched. This CDR3 contains 15 residues. In germline, CDR1 is DFQATT, CDR2 SNEGSKA (reference sequence). This CDR3 is CSAGGWLAANNEQFS. CDR3 nucleotide sequence: TGCAGTGCCGGAGGGTGGCTAGCGGCGAACAATGAGCAGTTCTCC.

This clonotype was seen a few times. The genes are TRBV7-8 and TRBJ1-2; tentatively, D is TRBD1 (5 bases). Looked up from germline, CDR1 is SGHVS and CDR2 is FQNEAQ. The CDR3 runs 14 residues. V lost 3 bases and J 5 bases, leaving 13 bases between the germline ends. This chain's CDR3 is CASSFSDWGYGYTF. The CDR3 bases are TGTGCCAGCAGCTTTTCCGATTGGGGGTATGGCTACACCTTC.

The rearrangement joins TRBV29-1 to TRBJ1-1, with D possibly being TRBD1 (5 bases). The germline V and J ends were trimmed by 4 bases and 1 base, with 10 bases remaining between them. This CDR3 spans 13 amino acids. Germline lookup yields CDR1 SQVTM and CDR2 ANQGSEA. CDR3: CSVARGRNTEAFF. DNA for the CDR3: TGCAGCGTTGCGCGGGGGAGGAACACTGAAGCTTTCTTT.

This CDR3 reads CASSLRRAGANVLTF. The CDR3 nucleotides read TGTGCCAGCAGTCTCCGACGAGCTGGGGCCAACGTCCTGACTTTC. The rearrangement links TRBV6-1 to TRBJ2-6; D uncertain. The CDR3 sequence is 15 residues long. Germline CDR1 reads MNHNS; CDR2 reads SASEGT. The ends were cut back, 5 bases at V and 2 bases at J, with 10 bases in the middle.

The chain combines TRBV9 with TRBJ1-1; 8 positions agree with TRBD1. CDR1 and CDR2 from the germline V gene are SGDLS and YYNGEE. V gave up 2 bases and J gave up 0 bases; unmatched junction bases: 9. The CDR3 runs 17 residues. The CDR3 region is CASSVSTSGQVNTEAFF. The CDR3 DNA follows: TGTGCCAGCAGCGTTAGCACCTCGGGACAGGTGAACACTGAAGCTTTCTTT.

The chain uses TRBV12-3 or TRBV12-4 and TRBJ1-1; 9 bases fit TRBD1. V was pared by 5 bases and J by 6 bases, with 7 bases of the junction left unmatched. The CDR3 contains 14 residues. The CDR3 protein is CASSRGTGTSEAFF. CDR3 nucleotides: TGTGCCAGCAGTCGAGGGACAGGGACTTCTGAAGCTTTCTTT.

The V and J genes are TRBV29-1 and TRBJ1-1; D not resolved. V lost 5 bases to trimming and J lost 4 bases, with 8 bases between them. The CDR3 runs 11 residues. Germline values: CDR1 SQVTM, CDR2 ANQGSEA. CDR3 sequence: CSVRDGTEAFF. The CDR3 DNA follows: TGCAGCGTTCGAGACGGCACTGAAGCTTTCTTT. The whole variable domain, filled in from reference TRBV29-1 and TRBJ1-1, reads SAVISQKPSRDICQRGTSLTIQCQVDSQVTMMFWYRQQPGQSLTLIATANQGSEATYESGFVIDKFPISRPNLTFSTLTVSNMSPEDSSIYLCSVRDGTEAFFGQGTRLTVV.

The rearrangement uses TRBV7-6 and TRBJ2-5; 8 bases match TRBD1. Germline V CDR1 and CDR2: SGHVS, FNYEAQ. The V segment lost 5 bases and the J segment 9 bases; nucleotides outside the gene matches: 8. The CDR3 length is 13 residues. CDR3 protein: CASSPRQGWAQYF. In nucleotides, the CDR3 is TGTGCCAGCAGCCCACGACAGGGGTGGGCCCAGTACTTC.

This clonotype has just a few counts. The chain couples TRBV29-1 to TRBJ1-3; 8 bases are shared with TRBD1. The V segment lost 6 bases and the J segment 0 bases; nucleotides outside the gene matches: 4. CDR3 length: 14 amino acids. Germline CDR1 reads SQVTM; CDR2 reads ANQGSEA. The CDR3 coding sequence is TGCAGCGTCAATACAGGGGGCTCTGGAAACACCATATATTTT. It specifies CSVNTGGSGNTIYF.

The rearrangement links TRBV5-1 to TRBJ1-1; D not resolved. This CDR3 spans 16 amino acids. The germline gives CDR1 SGHRS, CDR2 YFSETQ. V shed 0 bases and J shed 2 bases, with 14 bases lying between them. CDR3 loop: CASSLVIPTVNTEAFF. For the CDR3, the DNA is TGCGCCAGCAGCTTGGTTATTCCGACGGTTAACACTGAAGCTTTCTTT.

The table lists this clonotype with a few counts. The chain is built from TRBV6-1 and TRBJ2-3; TRBD2 matches at 9 bases. The CDR3 is 16 residues long. Looked up from germline, CDR1 is MNHNS and CDR2 is SASEGT. J was trimmed by 0 bases and V by 6 bases; bases with no gene match: 7. The CDR3 loop is CASRDLAGRSTDTQYF. Written as DNA, the CDR3 is TGTGCCAGCAGGGATCTAGCGGGGCGGAGCACAGATACGCAGTATTTT.

At least ten counts were recorded for this clonotype. The rearrangement uses TRBV12-3 or TRBV12-4 and TRBJ2-1; D not resolved. Trimming pared 1 base from V and 8 bases from J, leaving 6 bases between. This CDR3 is 12 amino acids long. The DNA for the CDR3 is TGTGCCAGCAGTTTAGTGCGGTATGAGCAGTTCTTC. This encodes CASSLVRYEQFF.

The rearrangement uses TRBV7-9 and TRBJ2-5; 12 nucleotides match TRBD2. The germline CDR1 and CDR2 sequences are SEHNR and FQNEAQ (reference sequence). The CDR3 extends over 16 amino acids. V lost 5 bases, J lost 5 bases, and 9 bases stayed unmatched. The CDR3 here is CASSPSLAGGRETQYF. In DNA, the CDR3 is TGTGCCAGCAGCCCATCCCTAGCGGGAGGGAGGGAGACCCAGTACTTC.

This clonotype turned up a few times. This rearrangement joins TRBV7-9 to TRBJ1-2; D might be TRBD1 (5 bases). Germline V gene sequence: CDR1 SEHNR, CDR2 FQNEAQ (reference sequence). Trimming stripped 3 bases from V and 0 bases from J, with 14 bases between. The CDR3 has 16 residues. The CDR3 DNA follows: TGTGCCAGCAGCTTCTCCGGGACCGAGGCTAACTATGGCTACACCTTC. Residues: CASSFSGTEANYGYTF.

The V gene is TRBV7-3, the J gene TRBJ2-1; D uncertain. This CDR3 spans 15 amino acids. Germline V gene sequence: CDR1 SGHTA, CDR2 FQGTGA. The V gene lost 6 bases and the J gene lost 7 bases, with 19 bases spanning the gap. In DNA, the CDR3 is TGTGCCAGCAGTAAGACTCAGGACCATACAAATGAGCAGTTCTTC. It is translated as CASSKTQDHTNEQFF.

The chain has TRBV5-4 and TRBJ1-1; D is unclear. CDR1 SGHNT and CDR2 YYREEE come from the germline V gene (reference sequence). The CDR3 loop spans 16 amino acids. Trimming cost V 0 bases and J 0 bases, with 12 bases left between them. This CDR3 reads CASSLVFGGVNTEAFF. As DNA, the CDR3 is TGTGCCAGCAGCTTGGTCTTCGGAGGTGTGAACACTGAAGCTTTCTTT.

The chain joins TRBV9 to TRBJ2-3; tentatively, D is TRBD2 (5 bases). V lost 0 bases to trimming and J lost 0 bases, with 14 bases between them. This CDR3 is built from 17 residues. The germline gives CDR1 SGDLS, CDR2 YYNGEE. The DNA of the CDR3 is TGTGCCAGCAGCGTAGAGGGTTTCGGACTTAGCACAGATACGCAGTATTTT. This codes for CASSVEGFGLSTDTQYF. Looking up the rest from reference TRBV9 and TRBJ2-3 gives the full variable domain: DSGVTQTPKHLITATGQRVTLRCSPRSGDLSVYWYQQSLDQGLQFLIQYYNGEERAKGNILERFSAQQFPDLHSELNLSSLELGDSALYFCASSVEGFGLSTDTQYFGPGTRLTVL.

This clonotype has ten or more counts. The rearrangement links TRBV5-6 to TRBJ2-7, with unresolved D. The CDR3 covers 14 residues. Germline V gene lookup returns CDR1 SGHDT and CDR2 YYEEEE. V was shortened by 0 bases and J by 1 base, with 8 bases between the two germline ends. CDR3: CASSLDRGSYEQYF. The CDR3 nucleotides are TGTGCCAGCAGCTTGGACCGTGGGTCCTACGAGCAGTACTTC.